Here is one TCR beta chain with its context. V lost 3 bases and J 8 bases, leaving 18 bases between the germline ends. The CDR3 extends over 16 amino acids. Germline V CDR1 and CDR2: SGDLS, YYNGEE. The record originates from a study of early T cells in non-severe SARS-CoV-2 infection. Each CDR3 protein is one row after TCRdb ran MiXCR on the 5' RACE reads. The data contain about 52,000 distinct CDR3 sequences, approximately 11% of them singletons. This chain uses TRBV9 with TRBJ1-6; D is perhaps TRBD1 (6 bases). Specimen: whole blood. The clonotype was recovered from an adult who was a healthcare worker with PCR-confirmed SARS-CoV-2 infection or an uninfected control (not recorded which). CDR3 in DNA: TGTGCCAGCAGCGCAAATGTCAGGGGTAGGGATTCACCCCTCCACTTT. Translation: CASSANVRGRDSPLHF.